This is a list of T cell receptor beta chains from one sample in a study of blood T cell repertoires in COVID-19. TCRdb keeps only in-frame clones here, not all; method: immunoSEQ multiplex PCR. Of under 400,000 clones in the sample, about 87% were seen once. Sequenced material: peripheral blood. Receptor source: a woman in her twenties or thirties with COVID-19, enrolled during active disease. The CDR3 runs from the conserved cysteine through the conserved F or W. The order of the fields is CDR3 length, D gene, V gene, J gene, clone size, CDR3 protein, CDR3 DNA. D genes are given only for firm matches. Size is stated for part of the rows, as once, few or many counts, or as a class when the clone is expanded.

13	TRBD1	TRBV5-4	TRBJ1-1	.	CASSWGQGAEAFF	TGTGCCAGCAGCTGGGGCCAGGGGGCTGAAGCTTTCTTT
12	.	TRBV3-1/TRBV3-2	TRBJ2-5	.	CASSHKNLVQYF	TGTGCCAGCAGCCATAAGAATCTAGTTCAGTACTTC
14	.	TRBV27	TRBJ1-4	.	CASRKYSLNEKLFF	TGTGCCAGCCGGAAGTACAGTCTTAATGAAAAACTGTTTTTT
15	TRBD2	TRBV4-2	TRBJ2-7	.	CASSQDQGRAYEQYF	TGTGCCAGCAGCCAAGATCAAGGGAGGGCCTACGAGCAGTACTTC
13	.	TRBV7-3	TRBJ2-6	.	CASSPSGANVLTF	TGTGCCAGCAGTCCTTCTGGGGCCAACGTCCTGACTTTC
12	.	TRBV5-1	TRBJ2-7	.	CASSSFAGQQYF	TGCGCCAGCAGCTCCTTCGCTGGGCAGCAGTACTTC
15	TRBD1	TRBV27	TRBJ2-7	few	CASSLRDRGPYEQYF	TGTGCCAGCAGTTTAAGGGACAGGGGGCCCTACGAGCAGTACTTC
11	.	TRBV30	TRBJ2-3	.	CAWSGSYTQYF	TGTGCCTGGAGCGGGAGCTATACGCAGTATTTT
12	.	TRBV2	TRBJ2-2	.	CASSAALGELFF	TGTGCCAGCAGCGCTGCACTGGGGGAGCTGTTTTTT
15	.	TRBV19	TRBJ2-3	once	CASSLRLVQTDTQYF	TGTGCCAGTAGTCTGCGACTAGTCCAGACAGATACGCAGTATTTT
18	.	TRBV18	TRBJ2-6	once	CASSPPRGQISGANVLTF	TGTGCCAGCTCACCACCGAGGGGACAAATCTCTGGGGCCAACGTCCTGACTTTC